One sample yielded the 29 T cell receptor beta chains listed below, sequenced in a study of blood T cell repertoires in COVID-19. The protocol was immunoSEQ multiplex PCR, while the TCRdb copy is restricted to in-frame clones and leaves out a portion. The profile shows about 130,000 clones, 60% to 80% of them singletons. Sequencing input: peripheral blood. These receptors originate from a man aged 80 or over with COVID-19, enrolled during active disease.

This clone was counted a few times. The gene calls are TRBV20-1 and TRBJ2-7; possibly TRBD2 for D (6 bases). V was cut by 3 bases and J by 4 bases, with 13 bases left in between. Looked up from germline, CDR1 is DFQATT and CDR2 is SNEGSKA (reference sequence). This CDR3 region has 13 residues. The CDR3 DNA sequence: TGCAGTGCTAGTAGACTAGTCACGTACGAGCAGTACTTC. Amino acids: CSASRLVTYEQYF.

This clone was detected a few times. The chain has TRBV30 and TRBJ1-6, with 7 positions matching TRBD1. The junction had 4 bases not matched to a gene; V was cut back by 5 bases and J by 0 bases. CDR1 is GTSNPN and CDR2 is SVGIG in the germline V gene (reference sequence). The CDR3 has 15 residues. CDR3 DNA sequence: TGTGCCTGGGGACAGGAAAGCTCCTATAATTCACCCCTCCACTTT. Protein product: CAWGQESSYNSPLHF.

This chain links TRBV19 with TRBJ2-1, with TRBD2 matching 11 bases. The V segment lost 4 bases and the J segment 4 bases; nucleotides outside the gene matches: 3. Germline CDR1 is LNHDA and CDR2 is SQIVND (reference sequence). This CDR3 has 15 amino acids. DNA of the CDR3: TGTGCCAGTAGTACACGACTAGCGGGGTACAATGAGCAGTTCTTC. This gives the protein CASSTRLAGYNEQFF. Based on the CDR3 plus reference TRBV19 and TRBJ2-1, the full variable domain is DGGITQSPKYLFRKEGQNVTLSCEQNLNHDAMYWYRQDPGQGLRLIYYSQIVNDFQKGDIAEGYSVSREKKESFPLTVTSAQKNPTAFYLCASSTRLAGYNEQFFGPGTRLTVL.

The chain is built from TRBV28 and TRBJ1-1, with 8 bases lining up with TRBD1. This CDR3 contains 15 residues. After removal of 5 bases from V and 2 bases from J, the junction contained 7 bases not matched to a gene. Germline V gene sequence: CDR1 MDHEN, CDR2 SYDVKM. CDR3 loop: CASSLPDRVNTEAFF. DNA of the CDR3: TGTGCCAGCAGTCTCCCGGACAGGGTTAACACTGAAGCTTTCTTT.

The rearrangement uses TRBV5-1 and TRBJ1-2; 7 bases match TRBD1. Germline V gives CDR1 SGHRS, CDR2 YFSETQ. Losses at the gene ends were 0 bases for V and 4 bases for J; bases not matched to a gene: 6. The CDR3 extends over 15 amino acids. The CDR3 bases are TGCGCCAGCAGCTTGGGAAGGGGGCGCGGCTATGGCTACACCTTC. Translated, it gives CASSLGRGRGYGYTF.

The rearrangement uses TRBV2 and TRBJ2-2, with a tentative D call TRBD1 (6 bases). This CDR3 is 15 amino acids long. V shed 1 base and J shed 0 bases, with 6 bases lying between them. The germline gives CDR1 SNHLY, CDR2 FYNNEI. The CDR3 sequence: CASSEGTANTGELFF. The CDR3, as DNA: TGTGCCAGCAGTGAAGGGACAGCGAACACCGGGGAGCTGTTTTTT.

The CDR3 loop is CASSRFNSGAKNIQYF. The DNA of the CDR3 is TGTGCCAGCAGCCGCTTTAACTCGGGGGCCAAAAACATTCAGTACTTC. V is TRBV3-1 (or the pseudogene TRBV3-2) and J is TRBJ2-4; D is possibly TRBD2 (5 bases). Per the germline V gene, CDR1 is LGHDT and CDR2 is YNNKEL (reference sequence). The CDR3 contains 16 residues. V was pared by 4 bases and J by 1 base, with 14 bases between.

The chain carries TRBV7-9 and TRBJ2-7; TRBD2 matches at 9 bases. Germline V gene data show CDR1 as SEHNR and CDR2 as FQNEAQ (reference sequence). The CDR3 is 15 amino acids. After removal of 5 bases from V and 4 bases from J, the junction contained 9 bases not matched to a gene. The CDR3 sequence is CASSKGASGNYEQYF. In DNA form, the CDR3 reads TGTGCCAGCAGCAAAGGGGCTAGCGGGAATTACGAGCAGTACTTC.

The genes are TRBV18 and TRBJ1-2; the match to TRBD1 covers 8 bases. Losses at the gene ends were 6 bases for V and 8 bases for J; bases not matched to a gene: 14. Germline V gene sequence: CDR1 KGHSH, CDR2 LQKENI. This CDR3 is 15 amino acids long. The CDR3 protein is CASSPGDRPGFGYTF. The CDR3 region has the DNA TGTGCCAGCTCCCCTGGGGACAGGCCCGGCTTCGGCTACACCTTC.

This chain uses TRBV6-5 with TRBJ1-1; D perhaps matches TRBD1 (6 bases). V was pared by 4 bases and J by 0 bases, with 12 bases between. The CDR3 consists of 15 residues. Germline values: CDR1 MNHEY, CDR2 SVGAGI. CDR3 in amino acids: CASSLNRAMNTEAFF. In DNA, the CDR3 is TGTGCCAGCAGTTTAAACAGGGCTATGAACACTGAAGCTTTCTTT.

The J gene is TRBJ2-7, the V gene TRBV6-6; D is ambiguous. CDR1 MNHNY and CDR2 SVGAGI come from the germline V gene (reference sequence). This CDR3 has 13 residues. V lost 6 bases and J lost 2, with 11 bases in between. For the CDR3, the DNA is TGTGCCAGCAGAATGCTAGTGGCCTACGAGCAGTACTTC. Amino acids: CASRMLVAYEQYF.

V usage is TRBV28 and J usage is TRBJ1-2, with 7 bases matching TRBD1. CDR3 length equals 16 residues. CDR1 and CDR2 from the germline V gene are MDHEN and SYDVKM. V shed 4 bases and J 1 base; nucleotides not matched to a gene: 9. DNA for the CDR3: TGTGCCAGCAGTTCCCCAACAGGACAGGATAACTATGGCTACACCTTC. Translation gives CASSSPTGQDNYGYTF.

The chain joins TRBV10-3 to TRBJ2-5; 7 bases line up with TRBD2. The V segment lost 10 bases and the J segment 2 bases; nucleotides outside the gene matches: 10. Looked up from germline, CDR1 is ENHRY and CDR2 is SYGVKD. This CDR3 has 14 residues. CDR3 protein: CATSASGAQETQYF. CDR3 sequence (DNA): TGTGCCACCTCGGCTAGCGGAGCACAAGAGACCCAGTACTTC.

The J gene is TRBJ2-1, the V gene TRBV6-2 or TRBV6-3; 10 bases line up with TRBD2. V shed 5 bases and J 4 bases; nucleotides not matched to a gene: 5. Germline values: CDR1 MNHEY, CDR2 SVGEGT. The CDR3 spans 15 residues. The CDR3 is CASSRPAGGYNEQFF. Here the CDR3 DNA reads TGTGCCAGCAGTCGCCCAGCGGGAGGGTACAATGAGCAGTTCTTC.

This sequence joins TRBV2 and TRBJ1-4, with D possibly TRBD1 on 6 matching bases. V lost 6 bases to trimming and J lost 8 bases, with 13 bases between them. The CDR3 totals 13 residues. Germline CDR1 is SNHLY and CDR2 is FYNNEI. CDR3 sequence (DNA): TGTGCCAGCAGGTTTGACAGGAACGAAAAACTGTTTTTT. This sequence encodes CASRFDRNEKLFF.

V usage is TRBV11-2 and J usage is TRBJ2-1, with TRBD2 identical over 12 bases. V was clipped by 0 bases and J by 7 bases; unmatched bases: 7. The CDR3 spans 17 residues. Germline V gene sequence: CDR1 SGHAT, CDR2 FQNNGV. The chain's CDR3 is CASSLDQTSGSGNEQFF. The CDR3 DNA sequence: TGTGCCAGCAGCTTAGACCAGACTAGCGGGAGCGGGAATGAGCAGTTCTTC. Using reference TRBV11-2 and TRBJ2-1 for the parts outside the CDR3, the full variable domain is EAGVAQSPRYKIIEKRQSVAFWCNPISGHATLYWYQQILGQGPKLLIQFQNNGVVDDSQLPKDRFSAERLKGVDSTLKIQPAKLEDSAVYLCASSLDQTSGSGNEQFFGPGTRLTVL.

This chain joins TRBV3-1 (or the pseudogene TRBV3-2) and TRBJ2-6, with D unresolved. Trimming shortened V by 5 bases and J by 2 bases, and 4 bases separated the two germline ends. The CDR3 loop spans 13 amino acids. The germline CDR1 and CDR2 sequences are LGHDT and YNNKEL (reference sequence). CDR3 sequence reads: CASSNTGANVLTF. The CDR3 nucleotides are TGTGCCAGCAGCAATACTGGGGCCAACGTCCTGACTTTC.

DNA of the CDR3: TGTGCCAGCAGCTTAGTGGCGTCCAGGGTAGGGTACCAAGAGACCCAGTACTTC. Its protein product is CASSLVASRVGYQETQYF. The V and J genes are TRBV7-8 and TRBJ2-5; perhaps TRBD1 as D (5 bases). V lost 1 base, J lost 0 bases, and 18 bases lay in between. The CDR3 is 18 residues long. Germline CDR1 SGHVS, CDR2 FQNEAQ.

The rearrangement uses TRBV15 and TRBJ1-1; 9 bases fit TRBD1. Looked up from germline, CDR1 is LNHNV and CDR2 is YYDKDF (reference sequence). J was trimmed by 5 bases and V by 3 bases; bases with no gene match: 7. The CDR3 consists of 15 residues. CDR3 coding DNA: TGTGCCACCAGCAGGGGGGGACAGGGCAGGACTGAAGCTTTCTTT. It encodes CATSRGGQGRTEAFF.

This clone was detected once. V usage is TRBV9 and J usage is TRBJ2-5, with TRBD2 matching 15 bases. The CDR3 totals 17 residues. J was trimmed by 2 bases and V by 3 bases; bases with no gene match: 5. Germline V gene sequence: CDR1 SGDLS, CDR2 YYNGEE. The CDR3 DNA follows: TGTGCCAGCAGCGCGGGGACTAGCGGGAGGACTCAAGAGACCCAGTACTTC. Translating it yields CASSAGTSGRTQETQYF.

V is TRBV10-3 and J is TRBJ1-5; D possibly corresponds to TRBD1 (6 bases). Germline V gives CDR1 ENHRY, CDR2 SYGVKD. The V end was cut by 2 bases, the J end by 4 bases, with 9 bases between. The CDR3 sequence is 14 residues long. The CDR3 spells CAISEGDTNQPQHF. CDR3 sequence (DNA): TGTGCCATCAGTGAGGGGGACACTAATCAGCCCCAGCATTTT.

J is TRBJ2-7 and V is TRBV6-1; no clear D. Looked up from germline, CDR1 is MNHNS and CDR2 is SASEGT. V dropped 3 bases and J dropped 6 bases, with 6 bases sitting between them. The CDR3 consists of 11 residues. The CDR3 is CASSEWSEQYF. DNA of the CDR3: TGTGCCAGCAGTGAGTGGAGCGAGCAGTACTTC.

This rearrangement joins TRBV6-1 to TRBJ1-5, with a tentative D call TRBD1 (6 bases). Trimming removed 4 bases at V and 2 bases at J, with 15 bases between. The CDR3 length is 16 residues. The germline V gene encodes CDR1 MNHNS and CDR2 SASEGT. The CDR3 here is CASSGYGTLGNQPQHF. The CDR3 bases are TGTGCCAGCAGTGGGTACGGGACACTCGGCAATCAGCCCCAGCATTTT.

The J gene is TRBJ2-2, the V gene TRBV4-3; 9 bases align to TRBD2. V was pared by 0 bases and J by 3 bases, with 8 bases of the junction left unmatched. The CDR3 totals 18 residues. Germline V CDR1 and CDR2: LGHNA, YSLEER. This CDR3 reads CASSQEAPSGTYTGELFF. The DNA of the CDR3 is TGCGCCAGCAGCCAAGAAGCTCCTAGCGGGACGTACACCGGGGAGCTGTTTTTT.

The gene calls are TRBV29-1 and TRBJ2-7; perhaps TRBD1 as D (6 bases). Trimming left V 5 bases short and J 3 bases short, with 23 bases between. The CDR3 loop spans 16 amino acids. The germline V gene encodes CDR1 SQVTM and CDR2 ANQGSEA. Here the CDR3 DNA reads TGCAGCGTTCGACAGGTCTACAGTTCAGAGGTCTACGAGCAGTACTTC. This gives the protein CSVRQVYSSEVYEQYF.

V usage is TRBV6-1 and J usage is TRBJ2-7; weak D call: TRBD2 (6 bases). CDR3 length: 15 residues. The V and J ends lost 1 base and 2 bases respectively, with 12 bases between them. CDR1 MNHNS and CDR2 SASEGT come from the germline V gene. The CDR3 nucleotides are TGTGCCAGCAGTGAAGAATCCGCGGGACCCTACGAGCAGTACTTC. Translating gives CASSEESAGPYEQYF.

This clone was found a few times. The chain carries TRBV4-2 and TRBJ1-1; possible D gene TRBD1, 6 bases. This CDR3 comprises 14 residues. Germline V gene lookup returns CDR1 LGHNA and CDR2 YNFKEQ. V shed 1 base and J shed 6 bases, with 12 bases lying between them. CDR3 coding DNA: TGTGCCAGCAGCCAAGCAGGCCCAGGGGCTGAAGCTTTCTTT. Its translation: CASSQAGPGAEAFF.

The chain couples TRBV10-1 to TRBJ2-2, with 10 bases fitting TRBD2. Germline trimming cut 1 base from V and 0 bases from J; bases unmatched to any gene: 5. The CDR3 runs 18 residues. The germline V gene encodes CDR1 WNHNN and CDR2 SYGVQD (reference sequence). The CDR3 region has the DNA TGCGCCAGCAGTGAGTTTCCAGCGGGAGGGCCGAACACCGGGGAGCTGTTTTTT. Encoded protein: CASSEFPAGGPNTGELFF.

This clone was detected a few times. V usage is TRBV5-1 and J usage is TRBJ2-7, with D uncertain. Between the trimmed V and J ends, which lost 5 bases and 3 bases, there was a span of 18 bases. The CDR3 totals 15 residues. Germline CDR1 SGHRS, CDR2 YFSETQ. The CDR3 loop reads CASSYTSSPNYEQYF. CDR3 bases: TGCGCCAGCAGTTACACTTCTAGTCCTAACTACGAGCAGTACTTC.